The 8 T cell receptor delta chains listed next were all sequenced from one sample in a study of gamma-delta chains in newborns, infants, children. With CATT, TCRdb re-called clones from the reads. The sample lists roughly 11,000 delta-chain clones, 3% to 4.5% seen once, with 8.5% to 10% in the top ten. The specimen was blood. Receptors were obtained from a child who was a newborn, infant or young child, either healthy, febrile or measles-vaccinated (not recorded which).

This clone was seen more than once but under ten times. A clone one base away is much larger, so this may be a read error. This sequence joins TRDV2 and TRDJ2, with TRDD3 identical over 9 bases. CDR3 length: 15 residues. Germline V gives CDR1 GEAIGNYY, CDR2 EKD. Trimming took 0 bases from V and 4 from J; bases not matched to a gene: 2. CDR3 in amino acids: CACDTAGDTTAQLFF. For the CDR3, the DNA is TGTGCCTGTGACACCGCGGGGGATACGACAGCACAACTCTTCTTT.

In nucleotides, the CDR3 is TGTGCTCTTGGGGGACTGGCCAGGGGGGACCAAGGACTCATCTTT. As protein: CALGGLARGDQGLIF. V gene TRDV1 combines with J gene TRDJ1; D might be TRDD3 (6 bases). Germline V CDR1 and CDR2: TSWWSYY, QGS. V was clipped by 4 bases and J by 10 bases, with 22 bases between them. This CDR3 is 15 amino acids long.

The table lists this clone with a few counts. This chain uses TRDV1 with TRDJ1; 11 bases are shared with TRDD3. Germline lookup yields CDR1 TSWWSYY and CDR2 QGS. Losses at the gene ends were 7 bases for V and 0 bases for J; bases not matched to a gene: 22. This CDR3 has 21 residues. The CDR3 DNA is TGTGCTCTTGTCTACCCCCATCCACTGGGGGATAGGGGGTCCTACACCGATAAACTCATCTTT. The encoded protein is CALVYPHPLGDRGSYTDKLIF.

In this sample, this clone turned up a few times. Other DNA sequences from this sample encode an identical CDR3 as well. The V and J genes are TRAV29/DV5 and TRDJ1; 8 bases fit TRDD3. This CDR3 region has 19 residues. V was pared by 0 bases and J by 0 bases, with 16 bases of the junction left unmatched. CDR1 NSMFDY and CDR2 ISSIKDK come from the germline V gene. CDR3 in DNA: TGTGCAGCAAGCGCCTCGGTACTGGGGGCCCTCTCGTACACCGATAAACTCATCTTT. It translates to CAASASVLGALSYTDKLIF.

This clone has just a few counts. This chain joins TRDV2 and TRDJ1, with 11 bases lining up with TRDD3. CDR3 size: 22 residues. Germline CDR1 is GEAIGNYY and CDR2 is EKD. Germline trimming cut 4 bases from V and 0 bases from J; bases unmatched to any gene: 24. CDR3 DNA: TGTGCCTGTGATACTTTCCTGGGGGATACAAGGTTTGGGCTCCGGTACACCGATAAACTCATCTTT. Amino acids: CACDTFLGDTRFGLRYTDKLIF.

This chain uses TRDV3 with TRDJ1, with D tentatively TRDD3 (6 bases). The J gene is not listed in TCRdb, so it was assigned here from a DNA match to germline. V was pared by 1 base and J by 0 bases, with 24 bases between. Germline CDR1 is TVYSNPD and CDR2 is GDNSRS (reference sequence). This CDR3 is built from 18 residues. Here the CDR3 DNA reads TGTGCCTTTACGGATTATGCCTCTGGGCTGGGGTACACCGATAAACTCATCTTT. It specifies CAFTDYASGLGYTDKLIF.

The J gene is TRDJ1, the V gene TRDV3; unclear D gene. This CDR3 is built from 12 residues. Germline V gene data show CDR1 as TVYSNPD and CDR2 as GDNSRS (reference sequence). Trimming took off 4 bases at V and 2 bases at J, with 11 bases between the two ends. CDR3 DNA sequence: TGTGCCTCCCCCGGGTCAACCGATAAACTCATCTTT. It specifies CASPGSTDKLIF.

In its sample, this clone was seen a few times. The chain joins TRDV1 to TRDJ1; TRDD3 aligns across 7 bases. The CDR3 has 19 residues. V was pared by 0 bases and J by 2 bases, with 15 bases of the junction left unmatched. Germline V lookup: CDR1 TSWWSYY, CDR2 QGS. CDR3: CALGELGPRSGDWTDKLIF. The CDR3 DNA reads TGTGCTCTTGGGGAACTAGGGCCTAGGTCGGGGGATTGGACCGATAAACTCATCTTT.